This TCR beta chain emerged from a study of blood T cell repertoires in COVID-19 (dated by TCRdb to 2018 to 2021). General notes on the study: Collaborator samples came from the United States, Italy and Spain and covered acute and convalescent phases of COVID-19. The prospective study material was composed of cDNA or gDNA derived from T cells, B-cell-depleted T cells, or PBMCs. The dataset comprised deeply sampled blood TCRbeta repertoires from subjects exposed to, actively infected with, or recovered from COVID-19. The repertoires were made available in a free public database intended to serve as a resource for research on the immune response to SARS-CoV-2. The samples were drawn from the first 160 participants of the ongoing ImmuneRACE study and from 950 to 1,500 subjects provided by 6 global collaborators. A de-identified subject ID, COVID-19 status, age in years and sex were almost always included in the sample metadata. HLA class I and class II types, where available, came from metadata supplied by the sample provider rather than from assay-based typing.

Participants in the prospective study were enrolled through a virtual design, were aged roughly 18 to 90 years, and lived in about two dozen United States geographic areas. To assign participants to cohorts, the prospective study relied on clinical history that participants themselves reported in a screening survey and a study questionnaire. Each participant in the prospective study had whole blood, serum and a nasopharyngeal or oropharyngeal swab collected by mobile phlebotomists. Over a roughly two-month period, participants in the prospective study had the option of providing additional blood draws and questionnaires. Before DNA extraction, blood samples from the prospective study were shipped at room temperature or frozen. Note on this clone: The target of this receptor is not known. Sequence at one end of the junction differs from germline and may be a read error.

TCRbeta CDR3 regions were amplified from genomic DNA using the immunoSEQ Assay, a bias-controlled multiplex PCR. From the authors' description of their analysis: Within the assay, amplification of reference gene primers was used to estimate how many nucleated cells each sample contained. Sequence reads were collapsed and filtered to measure the absolute abundance of every unique TCRbeta CDR3 rearrangement. For each sample, productive Simpson clonality was calculated as the square root of Simpson's diversity index across productive rearrangements. Imported from immuneACCESS, the table was reduced by TCRdb to in-frame sequences with V and J called. These copies leave out some clones; in studies compared against another copy, an unresolved V gene accounts for under half, and the cause of the remainder is not known. V and J calls plus clone size are reproduced from that table; the DNA served to infer D and trimming. This sample comprises about 270,000 clones, about nine tenths of them detected only once. The ten largest clonotypes hold about 1.2% of the sample.

The germline V gene supplies CDR1 SGHRS and CDR2 YFSETQ. The CDR3 sequence holds 14 residues, the cysteine and phenylalanine included. Only CDR3 DNA is held: 42 bases, read in frame from base 1. The investigation overall reported the following: How much clinical and demographic metadata was included differed by source and by participant, and the metadata was provided uncurated.

The sample consisted of PBMCs or T cells enriched from blood (not recorded which). Recombination connected TRBV5-1 to TRBJ2-7, with TRBD2 tentatively as D gene (5 bases match). The source of this sequence is a woman in her 40s with acute COVID-19. The sequenced DNA: TGCGCCAGCAGCTTGGCGGAGGCTTCCTCCGAGCAGTACTTC. It is translated as CASSLAEASSEQYF.